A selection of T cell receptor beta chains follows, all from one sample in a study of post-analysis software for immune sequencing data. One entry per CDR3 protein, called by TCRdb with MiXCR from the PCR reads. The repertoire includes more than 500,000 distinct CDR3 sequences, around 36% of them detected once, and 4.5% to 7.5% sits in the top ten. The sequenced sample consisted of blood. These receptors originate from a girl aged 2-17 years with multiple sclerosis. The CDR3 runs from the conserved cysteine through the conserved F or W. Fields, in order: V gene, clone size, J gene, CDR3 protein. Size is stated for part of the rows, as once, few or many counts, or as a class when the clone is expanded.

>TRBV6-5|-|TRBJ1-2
CASSYSGQPHYGYTF
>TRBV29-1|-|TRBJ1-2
CSVDPQGGYGYTF
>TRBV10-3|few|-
CAISAATGTVNSYEQYF
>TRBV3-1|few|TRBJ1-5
CASSFGHGQPQHF
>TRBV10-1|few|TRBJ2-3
CASSGTATDTQYF
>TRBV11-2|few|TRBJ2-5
CASSAGTGGVETQYF
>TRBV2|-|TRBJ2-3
CASSGARGAYGDTQYF
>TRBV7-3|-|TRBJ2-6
CASSLQGRLTPSGANVLTF
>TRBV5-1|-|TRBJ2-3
CASSWGGTGGSWGTDTQYF
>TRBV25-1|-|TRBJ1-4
CASSELDYEKLFF
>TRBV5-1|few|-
CASSYGRAPDEQYF
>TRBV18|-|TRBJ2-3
CASSPSGTAFTDTQYF
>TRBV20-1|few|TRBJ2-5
CSARDRGTSVGETQYF
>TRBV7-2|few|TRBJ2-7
CASSFRQARGYYEQYF
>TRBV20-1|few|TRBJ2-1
CSARTSSWRLSYNEQFF
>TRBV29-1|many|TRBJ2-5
CSVEQGQETQYF
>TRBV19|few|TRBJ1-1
CASKVISGGIGGTEAFF
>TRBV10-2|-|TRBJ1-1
CASSETVGSNTGAFF
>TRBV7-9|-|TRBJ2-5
CASSFSPIGRFQETQYF
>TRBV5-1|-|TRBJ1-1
CASSLTSGNTEAFF
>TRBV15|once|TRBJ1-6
CATSRDGGLSLHF
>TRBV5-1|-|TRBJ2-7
CASSLETLARASYEQYF
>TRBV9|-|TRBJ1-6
CASSVAADSPLHF
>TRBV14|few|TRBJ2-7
CASSQRGPVRAEQYF
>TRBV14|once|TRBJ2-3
CASSLRTGYTDTQYF
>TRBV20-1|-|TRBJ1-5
CSARAFRGNQPQHF
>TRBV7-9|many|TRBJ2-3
CASSIGPNNVISYF
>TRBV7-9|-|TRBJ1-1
CASSSNNPGTEAFF
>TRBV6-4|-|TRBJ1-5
CASRTSQGGDQPQHF
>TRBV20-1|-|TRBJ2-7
CSARDPGHSSYEQYF
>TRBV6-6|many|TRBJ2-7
CASSPGLPEAQYF
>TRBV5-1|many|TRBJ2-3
CASSSPGTDTQYF
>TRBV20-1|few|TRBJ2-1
CSPGTSGGDEQFF
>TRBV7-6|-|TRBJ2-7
CAPGLYEQYF
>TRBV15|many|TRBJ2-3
CATSRDVQGTDTQYF
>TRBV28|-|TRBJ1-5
CASSSAAGGGGQPQHF
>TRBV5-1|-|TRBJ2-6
CASSTGQGDSGANVLTF
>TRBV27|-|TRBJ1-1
CASRPGTGGTEAFF
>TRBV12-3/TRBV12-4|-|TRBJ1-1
CASSLKQGNTEAFF
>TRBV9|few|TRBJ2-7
CASSVDFGTYYEQYF
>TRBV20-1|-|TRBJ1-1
CSAPTPGRPNTEAFF
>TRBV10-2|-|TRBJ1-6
CASWDPSVSSLHF
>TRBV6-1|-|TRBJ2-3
CASSPPLDGTSTDTQYF
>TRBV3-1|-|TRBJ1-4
CASSQETGGEKLFF
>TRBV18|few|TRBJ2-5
CASSPPYQETQYF
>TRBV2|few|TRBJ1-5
CASSVDRANNQPQHF
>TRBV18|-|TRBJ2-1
CASSPEFSSSYNEQFF
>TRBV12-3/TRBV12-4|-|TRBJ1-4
CASSLGARGNEKLFF
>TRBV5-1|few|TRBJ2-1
CASSLAGQGYEQFF
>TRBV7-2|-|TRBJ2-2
CASSLEAGTGELFF
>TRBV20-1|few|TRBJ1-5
CSASLISQGDQPQHF